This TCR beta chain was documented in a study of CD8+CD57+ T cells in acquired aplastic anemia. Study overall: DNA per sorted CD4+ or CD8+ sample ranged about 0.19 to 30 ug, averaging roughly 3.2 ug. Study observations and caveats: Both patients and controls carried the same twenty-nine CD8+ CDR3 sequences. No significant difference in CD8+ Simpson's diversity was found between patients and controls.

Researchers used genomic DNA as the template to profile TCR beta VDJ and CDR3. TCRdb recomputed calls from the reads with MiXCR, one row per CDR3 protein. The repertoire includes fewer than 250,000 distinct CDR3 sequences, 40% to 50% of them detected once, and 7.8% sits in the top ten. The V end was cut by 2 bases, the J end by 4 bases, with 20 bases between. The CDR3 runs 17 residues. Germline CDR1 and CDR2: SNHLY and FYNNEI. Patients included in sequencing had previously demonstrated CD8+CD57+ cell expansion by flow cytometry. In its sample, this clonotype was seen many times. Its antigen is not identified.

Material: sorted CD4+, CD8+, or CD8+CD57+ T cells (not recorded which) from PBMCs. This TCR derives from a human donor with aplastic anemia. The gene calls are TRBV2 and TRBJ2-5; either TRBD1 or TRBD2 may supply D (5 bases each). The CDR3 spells CASSEIWWGYRGETQYF. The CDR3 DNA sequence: TGTGCCAGCAGTGAAATATGGTGGGGGTATCGGGGAGAGACCCAGTACTTC.